This T cell receptor beta chain was profiled in a study of blood T cell repertoires in COVID-19. In the study overall: Acute and convalescent COVID-19 specimens originated in the United States, Italy and Spain. From T cells, B-cell-depleted T cells, or PBMCs came the material, which was cDNA or gDNA.

Seattle enrolled patients during active infection and tracked them longitudinally. Germline lookup yields CDR1 MGHRA and CDR2 YSYEKL. CDR3 size: 13 residues. The V segment lost 0 bases and the J segment 9 bases; nucleotides outside the gene matches: 4. Authors' methods: Amplification of reference gene primers was used by the study to estimate nucleated cell counts. Sequencing used immunoSEQ multiplex PCR; TCRdb keeps in-frame clones, though not all of them. From that table come the V and J calls and clone size; the DNA was used to work out D and trimming. In the table there are roughly 290,000 clones, 80% to 95% of which are singletons.

The clonotype was recovered from a woman in her 30s with COVID-19, enrolled during active disease. The chain uses TRBV4-1 and TRBJ1-1; the match to TRBD1 covers 7 bases. The sequencing sample was made of peripheral blood. CDR3 loop: CASSQEGTAQAFF. In nucleotides, the CDR3 is TGCGCCAGCAGCCAAGAAGGGACAGCCCAAGCTTTCTTT.